These T cell receptor beta chains were read from a single sample in a study of PD-1 blockade in mismatch repair-deficient tumors. Some clones are missing from TCRdb's copy, which holds only in-frame ones; the method was immunoSEQ multiplex PCR. This table holds 55,000 to 85,000 clones, around 80% found once. The sequences come from peripheral blood, collected 2 weeks after starting pembrolizumab. The receptors here all came from an adult with mismatch repair-deficient cancer. CDR3s include the opening cysteine and the closing phenylalanine or tryptophan. Each record gives: D gene, V gene, clone size, J gene, CDR3 DNA, CDR3 protein. The D gene is left open where the match is weak. The size entry is marked missing in some rows and otherwise reads once, few, many or a size class.

d_call: NA
v_call: TRBV30
clone_size: NA
j_call: TRBJ1-1
cdr3_nt: TGTGCCTGGAGTGTATCGTCAGGCCACATGAACACTGAAGCTTTCTTT
cdr3_aa: CAWSVSSGHMNTEAFF

d_call: NA
v_call: TRBV12-5
clone_size: NA
j_call: TRBJ2-7
cdr3_nt: TGTGCTAGTGGTTTGGCTAATGGTAGCGTGAGATCCTACGAGCAGTACTTC
cdr3_aa: CASGLANGSVRSYEQYF

d_call: TRBD2
v_call: TRBV7-3
clone_size: once
j_call: TRBJ2-1
cdr3_nt: TGTGCCAGCAGCTCCCAAGCGGGAGCGGGGGATGAGCAGTTCTTC
cdr3_aa: CASSSQAGAGDEQFF

d_call: NA
v_call: TRBV7-9
clone_size: few
j_call: TRBJ1-3
cdr3_nt: TGTGCCAGCAGCTTCCTCCCGGGACAAGGTACTGGAAACACCATATATTTT
cdr3_aa: CASSFLPGQGTGNTIYF

d_call: NA
v_call: TRBV30
clone_size: medium-sized
j_call: TRBJ1-2
cdr3_nt: TGTGCCTGGAGTGTTGGTGGCAGACCCTACTATGGCTACACCTTC
cdr3_aa: CAWSVGGRPYYGYTF

d_call: TRBD1
v_call: TRBV11-1
clone_size: NA
j_call: TRBJ2-7
cdr3_nt: TGTGCCAGCAGCTCGGGACAGGGACGCTACGAGCAGTACTTC
cdr3_aa: CASSSGQGRYEQYF

d_call: TRBD2
v_call: TRBV5-6
clone_size: NA
j_call: TRBJ2-3
cdr3_nt: TGTGCCAGCAGCTTTTCTAGCGGGAGCACAGATACGCAGTATTTT
cdr3_aa: CASSFSSGSTDTQYF

d_call: NA
v_call: TRBV5-1
clone_size: once
j_call: TRBJ2-3
cdr3_nt: TGCGCCAGCAGCTTGGAGCTCCCCCCCACAGATACGCAGTATTTT
cdr3_aa: CASSLELPPTDTQYF

d_call: NA
v_call: TRBV2
clone_size: NA
j_call: TRBJ1-2
cdr3_nt: TGTGCCAGCAGTGAAAAGTGGAATGGCTACACCTTC
cdr3_aa: CASSEKWNGYTF

d_call: NA
v_call: TRBV30
clone_size: NA
j_call: TRBJ1-1
cdr3_nt: TGTGCCTGGAGTGTGGGTATTAACACTGAAGCTTTCTTT
cdr3_aa: CAWSVGINTEAFF

d_call: NA
v_call: TRBV7-2
clone_size: NA
j_call: TRBJ2-1
cdr3_nt: TGTGCCAGCAGCACCCTAGCCCTTTACAATGAGCAGTTCTTC
cdr3_aa: CASSTLALYNEQFF